Each of the 20 T cell receptor beta chains below was sequenced from the same sample in a study of shared clonotypes between healthy human individuals. TCRdb's table, derived via immunoSEQ multiplex PCR, lists solely in-frame clones and lacks some. The sample records around 1.1 million clones, around 78% being singletons. The sequenced sample was memory CD4+ T cells from PBMCs. Stated subset: CD45RA-negative fraction. The source of these receptors is a man between 18 and 29 years old in good health. Some clones in this sample may be carry-over from other donors' samples.

V is TRBV6-1 and J is TRBJ2-4; D possibly uses TRBD1 or TRBD2 (5 bases each). In germline, CDR1 is MNHNS, CDR2 SASEGT. The CDR3 is 13 residues long. V lost 6 bases, J lost 0 bases, and 6 bases lay in between. CDR3 DNA: TGTGCCAGCAGGGGGACAGCCAAAAACATTCAGTACTTC. Amino acid sequence: CASRGTAKNIQYF.

This sequence joins TRBV12-5 and TRBJ1-2, with 8 bases matching TRBD1. CDR3 length equals 15 residues. The J segment lost 6 bases and the V segment lost 5 bases, leaving 11 bases of the junction unmatched. Germline CDR1 and CDR2: LGHNT and FRNRAP. This chain's CDR3 is CASGPSLQGAHGYTF. Here the CDR3 DNA reads TGTGCTAGTGGTCCTAGCCTTCAGGGGGCCCATGGCTACACCTTC.

The CDR3 region has the DNA TGTGCCAGCAGTGACACAGGGGGCGGTATGAATACGCAGTATTTT. This codes for CASSDTGGGMNTQYF. This chain uses TRBV2 with TRBJ2-3; TRBD1 matches 9 bases. CDR1 SNHLY and CDR2 FYNNEI come from the germline V gene. CDR3 size: 15 residues. V lost 3 bases and J lost 7; bases outside the gene matches: 8.

V gene TRBV7-3 combines with J gene TRBJ2-6; D is uncertain. Germline CDR1 SGHTA, CDR2 FQGTGA. The CDR3 contains 15 residues. With 5 bases removed from V and 0 bases from J, the gap between germline ends came to 8 bases. The CDR3 loop is CASSPYNSGANVLTF. Written as DNA, the CDR3 is TGTGCCAGCAGCCCTTACAACTCTGGGGCCAACGTCCTGACTTTC. Full variable domain (outside the CDR3, taken from reference TRBV7-3 and TRBJ2-6): GAGVSQTPSNKVTEKGKYVELRCDPISGHTALYWYRQSLGQGPEFLIYFQGTGAADDSGLPNDRFFAVRPEGSVSTLKIQRTERGDSAVYLCASSPYNSGANVLTFGAGSRLTVL.

This clone has just one count. A far more abundant clone sits one base away, making this likely a read error. V usage is TRBV2 and J usage is TRBJ2-7; D remains unclear. The CDR3 spans 11 residues. The germline gives CDR1 SNHLY, CDR2 FYNNEI. The CDR3 is CASGDGGGQYF. DNA of the CDR3: TGTGCCAGCGGTGACGGTGGCGGGCAGTACTTC. The complete variable domain, with remaining parts taken from reference TRBV2 and TRBJ2-7, reads EPEVTQTPSHQVTQMGQEVILRCVPISNHLYFYWYRQILGQKVEFLVSFYNNEISEKSEIFDDQFSVERPDGSNFTLKIRSTKLEDSAMYFCASGDGGGQYFGPGTRLTVT.

This clone appeared a few times. V and J are TRBV5-6 and TRBJ2-3; 7 bases line up with TRBD2. The germline gives CDR1 SGHDT, CDR2 YYEEEE. V shed 4 bases, J shed 5 bases, and the junction held 22 bases outside the gene matches. This CDR3 contains 19 residues. The chain's CDR3 is CASSPQGMEGGLTGDTQYF. The DNA of the CDR3 is TGTGCCAGCAGCCCCCAGGGAATGGAGGGAGGGCTTACGGGAGATACGCAGTATTTT.

The chain joins TRBV30 to TRBJ1-3; D is unresolved. This CDR3 contains 13 residues. Germline V gives CDR1 GTSNPN, CDR2 SVGIG (reference sequence). V lost 3 bases and J 9 bases, leaving 15 bases between the germline ends. The CDR3 coding sequence is TGTGCCTGGAGACAGCGCCGGTGGGGCACCATATATTTT. It translates to CAWRQRRWGTIYF.

The rearrangement uses TRBV4-1 and TRBJ1-4; weak D call: TRBD1 (6 bases). Between the trimmed V and J ends, which lost 1 base and 7 bases, there was a span of 16 bases. The CDR3 is 16 residues long. From germline, CDR1 is MGHRA and CDR2 YSYEKL. CDR3 DNA sequence: TGCGCCAGCAGCCAAGGGTACAGGGATTCTTTTGAAAAACTGTTTTTT. Translated: CASSQGYRDSFEKLFF.

The rearrangement uses TRBV18 and TRBJ2-3; 10 bases are shared with TRBD2. The V and J ends lost 4 bases and 8 bases, in that order; junction bases with no gene match: 3. CDR3 length: 13 amino acids. The V gene's germline CDR1 is KGHSH and CDR2 LQKENI. CDR3 DNA: TGTGCCAGCTCACTCGAGCGGGAGGGTACGCAGTATTTT. Amino acid sequence: CASSLEREGTQYF.

V and J are TRBV6-5 and TRBJ1-1, with D perhaps matching TRBD1 (6 bases). From germline, CDR1 is MNHEY and CDR2 SVGAGI. The V end was cut by 2 bases, the J end by 13 bases, with 11 bases between. CDR3 length: 11 residues. DNA for the CDR3: TGTGCCAGCAGTTACACAGGGAGCGTTTTCTTT. Translation: CASSYTGSVFF.

V gene TRBV27 combines with J gene TRBJ2-7; D remains ambiguous. This CDR3 has 14 residues. Trimming left V 5 bases short and J 0 bases short, with 11 bases between. Germline V gene lookup returns CDR1 MNHEY and CDR2 SMNVEV (reference sequence). CDR3 DNA sequence: TGTGCCAGCAGTCCGAAGCAGACCTCCTACGAGCAGTACTTC. Translation: CASSPKQTSYEQYF.

The chain joins TRBV4-1 to TRBJ1-5, with D possibly being TRBD1 (5 bases). The CDR3 totals 17 residues. Germline V CDR1 and CDR2: MGHRA, YSYEKL. Trimming stripped 3 bases from V and 0 bases from J, with 15 bases between. This chain's CDR3 is CASSHPRDGDSNQPQHF. The DNA for the CDR3 is TGCGCCAGCAGCCACCCCCGGGACGGCGATAGCAATCAGCCCCAGCATTTT.

In regard to this clone: Compared with germline, one end of the junction differs, possibly owing to a read error. The CDR3 spells CAWTASSYEQYF. In DNA form, the CDR3 reads TGCGCCTGGACGGCAAGTAGCTACGAGCAGTACTTC. The V call is TRBV30, the J call TRBJ2-5; D is unresolved. The J call may be faulty, since TRBJ2-7 better matches the DNA end. Germline V gives CDR1 GTSNPN, CDR2 SVGIG (reference sequence). CDR3 length: 12 residues.

The chain carries TRBV5-6 and TRBJ1-4; D is ambiguous. Trimming took off 0 bases at V and 8 bases at J, with 8 bases between the two ends. This CDR3 spans 13 amino acids. Germline V gene sequence: CDR1 SGHDT, CDR2 YYEEEE. In DNA form, the CDR3 reads TGTGCCAGCAGCTTGGTTTCAGTGGAAAAACTGTTTTTT. It encodes CASSLVSVEKLFF.

V gene TRBV11-3 combines with J gene TRBJ2-1; 8 bases agree with TRBD2. V gave up 1 base and J gave up 6 bases; unmatched junction bases: 5. This CDR3 comprises 15 residues. Per germline, CDR1 SGHNT and CDR2 YENEEA. The CDR3 is CASSLGGAGANEQFF. The CDR3 DNA reads TGTGCCAGCAGCTTAGGAGGAGCGGGGGCCAATGAGCAGTTCTTC.

The J gene is TRBJ2-1, the V gene TRBV6-5; D may be TRBD2 (6 bases). This CDR3 has 11 amino acids. CDR1 is MNHEY, CDR2 SVGAGI, per germline. V dropped 8 bases and J dropped 7 bases, with 9 bases sitting between them. The chain's CDR3 is CASFRGNEQFF. As DNA, the CDR3 is TGTGCCAGCTTTCGGGGGAATGAGCAGTTCTTC.

The V gene is TRBV6-1, the J gene TRBJ2-5; TRBD2 is a possible D gene (7 bases). This CDR3 spans 16 amino acids. Trimming cost V 4 bases and J 5 bases, with 20 bases left between them. Germline CDR1 and CDR2: MNHNS and SASEGT. The CDR3, as DNA: TGTGCCAGCAGTGGACGATTAGGGGGGGCGAGGGAGACCCAGTACTTC. Its translation is CASSGRLGGARETQYF.

This clone was seen only a few times. V usage is TRBV2 and J usage is TRBJ2-2, with D hard to call. This CDR3 is 14 amino acids long. The germline V gene encodes CDR1 SNHLY and CDR2 FYNNEI. V was clipped by 6 bases and J by 6 bases, with 14 bases between them. The DNA of the CDR3 is TGTGCCAGCAGCCCGGACCAGCGTGCCGGGGAGCTGTTTTTT. This gives the protein CASSPDQRAGELFF.

About this clone: This likely reflects a read error, since a far larger clone is one base away. The genes are TRBV30 and TRBJ2-2; TRBD2 matches 13 bases. Per the germline V gene, CDR1 is GTSNPN and CDR2 is SVGIG (reference sequence). The CDR3 consists of 18 residues. CDR3 in amino acids: CAWTHPGLAGTHTRELFF. CDR3 bases: TGTGCCTGGACCCACCCGGGACTAGCGGGAACACACACCAGGGAGCTGTTTTTT.

The chain links TRBV11-2 to TRBJ2-7; 9 nucleotides agree with TRBD1. The CDR3 extends over 18 amino acids. J was trimmed by 2 bases and V by 4 bases; bases with no gene match: 15. Germline CDR1 is SGHAT and CDR2 is FQNNGV. CDR3 nucleotide sequence: TGTGCCAGCAGCTCAACAGGGGGCTGGTCGTTCGGCCCCTACGAGCAGTACTTC. It yields the protein CASSSTGGWSFGPYEQYF.